Sequencing of this TCR beta chain was carried out in a study of vaccination effects on CD4 cells after COVID-19. Looking at the study overall: Viral peptide pools were used in the ViraFEST assay to expand antigen-specific CD4+ T cells, and sequencing came afterward. Study-level findings and limits: Clonal contraction was marked in infection- and vaccine-induced clones late after vaccination. A shortage of convalescent patients and an absence of early post-infection timepoints characterized the study.

The authors isolated CD4+ T cells after about eleven days of culture. IL-2 medium was substituted for half the medium on days 3 and 7. Sequencing used immunoSEQ multiplex PCR; TCRdb keeps in-frame clones, though not all of them. Of around 41,000 clones detected, more than 75% appear once; the ten largest clones hold just under 3%. A word on this clone: What it recognizes is unknown.

Germline V lookup: CDR1 GTSNPN, CDR2 SVGIG (reference sequence). V shed 0 bases and J shed 5 bases, with 13 bases lying between them. The CDR3 is made up of 14 amino acids. The receptor comes from a human donor who received a COVID-19 vaccine. The sequencing used CD4+ T cells from PBMCs cultured without peptide, collected before COVID-19 vaccination. The genes are TRBV30 and TRBJ2-5; D is undetermined. In DNA, the CDR3 is TGTGCCTGGAGTGTTAAGGGCCCCGGGGAGACCCAGTACTTC. This encodes CAWSVKGPGETQYF.